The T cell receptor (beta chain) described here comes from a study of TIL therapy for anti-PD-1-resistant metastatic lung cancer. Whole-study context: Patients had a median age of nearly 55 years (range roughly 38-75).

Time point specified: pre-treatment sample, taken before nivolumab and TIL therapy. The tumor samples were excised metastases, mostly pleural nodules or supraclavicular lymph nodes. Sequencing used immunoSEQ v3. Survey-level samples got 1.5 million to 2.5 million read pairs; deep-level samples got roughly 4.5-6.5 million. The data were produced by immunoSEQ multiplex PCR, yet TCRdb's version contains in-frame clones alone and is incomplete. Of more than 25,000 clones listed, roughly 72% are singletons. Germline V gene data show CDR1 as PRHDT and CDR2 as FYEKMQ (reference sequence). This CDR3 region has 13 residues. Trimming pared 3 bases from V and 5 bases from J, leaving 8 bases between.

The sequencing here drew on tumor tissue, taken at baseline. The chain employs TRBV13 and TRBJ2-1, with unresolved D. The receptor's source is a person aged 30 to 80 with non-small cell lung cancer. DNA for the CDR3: TGTGCCAGCAGCTTTTACCGAGACAATGAGCAGTTCTTC. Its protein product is CASSFYRDNEQFF.